The 24 T cell receptor beta chains listed next were all sequenced from one sample in a study of metastatic and nonmetastatic thyroid tumors. Nobody among the patients had been given any treatment before thyroid surgery. TCRdb re-called clones from the PCR reads using MiXCR. Found here are roughly 15,000 clones, more than 20% of them singletons; the top ten hold 6% to 8.5%. Sequencing input: tumor tissue. Receptor source: a female donor with papillary thyroid cancer or a benign thyroid nodule (not recorded which). Some clones in this sample may be carry-over from other donors' samples.

In its sample, this clone was seen a few times. The V gene is TRBV2, the J gene TRBJ2-5; a possible D gene is TRBD2 (7 bases). CDR1 and CDR2 from the germline V gene are SNHLY and FYNNEI. The length of the CDR3 is 12 residues. Trimming stripped 11 bases from V and 5 bases from J, with 15 bases between. This CDR3 is CAEGEGRETQYF. The CDR3 region has the DNA TGTGCCGAGGGGGAGGGGCGTGAGACCCAGTACTTC.

The sample holds many counts of this clone. The rearrangement joins TRBV20-1 to TRBJ1-6; 7 bases fit TRBD1. Germline CDR1 reads DFQATT; CDR2 reads SNEGSKA (reference sequence). V shed 6 bases, J shed 9 bases, and the junction held 8 bases outside the gene matches. CDR3 length: 13 residues. CDR3 protein: CSASEGGVSPLHF. As DNA, the CDR3 is TGCAGTGCGTCAGAAGGGGGCGTTTCACCCCTCCACTTT.

About this clone: The junction differs from germline at one of its ends, possibly a read error. This chain uses TRBV12-3 or TRBV12-4 with TRBJ2-3; no clear D gene. The CDR3 extends over 13 amino acids. Written as DNA, the CDR3 is TGTGCCAGCAGTGATGTCAACACAGATGCGCAGTATTTT. This codes for CASSDVNTDAQYF.

This clone was observed at least ten times. The chain employs TRBV5-1 and TRBJ1-6; TRBD1 might be the D (6 bases). The CDR3 is 15 residues long. Germline values: CDR1 SGHRS, CDR2 YFSETQ. The ends were cut back, 3 bases at V and 7 bases at J, with 14 bases in the middle. CDR3 bases: TGCGCCAGCAGCTACGGACACGGGGGCAATTCACCCCTCCACTTT. Its protein product is CASSYGHGGNSPLHF.

This clone was seen a handful of times. This chain joins TRBV20-1 and TRBJ2-5, with TRBD2 as a possible D gene (6 bases). Germline V CDR1 and CDR2: DFQATT, SNEGSKA (reference sequence). Trimming pared 6 bases from V and 1 base from J, leaving 15 bases between. This CDR3 has 14 residues. This CDR3 reads CSARTGAPQETQYF. CDR3 nucleotides: TGCAGTGCCCGGACGGGAGCCCCCCAAGAGACCCAGTACTTC.

On this clone itself: A much larger clone differs from this one at a single base, so this may be a read error. The chain employs TRBV20-1 and TRBJ1-3; a weak D match, TRBD1 (5 bases). CDR3 length: 13 residues. The V gene's germline CDR1 is DFQATT and CDR2 SNEGSKA (reference sequence). Between the trimmed V and J ends, which lost 8 bases and 9 bases, there was a span of 20 bases. The CDR3 sequence is CSSKPGRESTIYF. CDR3 DNA sequence: TGCAGTTCTAAACCGGGACGCGAAAGCACCATATATTTT.

This clone was seen a few times. V is TRBV6-1 and J is TRBJ1-6, with D unclear. This CDR3 spans 16 amino acids. V was pared by 4 bases and J by 7 bases, with 17 bases between. Per the germline V gene, CDR1 is MNHNS and CDR2 is SASEGT. The CDR3 DNA sequence: TGTGCCAGCAGTGCTCTAGACATACGGAGGAATTCACCCCTCCACTTT. This encodes CASSALDIRRNSPLHF.

This clone was counted many times. The V call is TRBV5-4, the J call TRBJ2-1; 7 bases fit TRBD2. V was pared by 4 bases and J by 4 bases, with 8 bases of the junction left unmatched. Germline CDR1 and CDR2: SGHNT and YYREEE (reference sequence). The CDR3 loop spans 15 amino acids. CDR3 bases: TGTGCCAGCAGCCTGGGGGAGGGTTGGTACAATGAGCAGTTCTTC. Its translation: CASSLGEGWYNEQFF.

This clone was detected only a few times. Mismatch with germline at one junction end may stem from a read error. The rearrangement joins TRBV27 to TRBJ2-7; no reliable D call. Per germline, CDR1 MNHEY and CDR2 SMNVEV (reference sequence). This CDR3 region has 14 residues. CDR3 bases: TGTGCCAGCAGTCAAAGCGATCCCTCCAACGAGCAGTACTTC. Its translation: CASSQSDPSNEQYF.

There are a few counts of this clone. The rearrangement links TRBV27 to TRBJ2-7, with D maybe TRBD2 (6 bases). V was clipped by 0 bases and J by 4 bases, with 13 bases between them. The germline V gene has CDR1 MNHEY and CDR2 SMNVEV (reference sequence). The CDR3 covers 15 residues. CDR3 in amino acids: CASSLSSGAIYEQYF. The CDR3 DNA sequence: TGTGCCAGCAGTTTATCGTCGGGAGCGATTTACGAGCAGTACTTC.

V is TRBV6-1 and J is TRBJ1-1; the match to TRBD1 covers 10 bases. Germline-derived CDR1 and CDR2 are MNHNS and SASEGT. Unmatched junction bases numbered 5, after V lost 3 bases and J lost 4 bases. The CDR3 extends over 15 amino acids. The CDR3: CASSEGTGEGTEAFF. The DNA of the CDR3 is TGTGCCAGCAGTGAGGGGACAGGGGAGGGCACTGAAGCTTTCTTT.

This clone was seen at least ten times. The chain carries TRBV20-1 and TRBJ1-2; TRBD1 matches 8 bases. Germline V gene sequence: CDR1 DFQATT, CDR2 SNEGSKA (reference sequence). This CDR3 spans 15 amino acids. The junction had 7 bases not matched to a gene; V was cut back by 0 bases and J by 4 bases. The DNA of the CDR3 is TGCAGTGCTAGAGATCCCGGACAGGGAACCTATGGCTACACCTTC. Its protein product is CSARDPGQGTYGYTF.

This clone is labeled medium-sized. The chain has TRBV28 and TRBJ1-2; D is unclear. Trimming stripped 6 bases from V and 8 bases from J, with 22 bases between. The CDR3 has 15 residues. The germline gives CDR1 MDHEN, CDR2 SYDVKM. In DNA, the CDR3 is TGTGCCAGCAGCCTACCAAGGGCTTCTGGGTCGGGCTACACCTTC. Protein: CASSLPRASGSGYTF.

This clone was found many times. This sequence joins TRBV11-2 and TRBJ2-2; 14 bases fit TRBD2. CDR1 is SGHAT and CDR2 is FQNNGV in the germline V gene. The CDR3 runs 17 residues. V shed 4 bases, J shed 7 bases, and the junction held 8 bases outside the gene matches. Here the CDR3 DNA reads TGTGCCAGCAGCTCATCCGGGACTAGCGGGAGCGGCGGGGAGCTGTTTTTT. Protein product: CASSSSGTSGSGGELFF.

V is TRBV20-1 and J is TRBJ1-5, with TRBD1 matching 7 bases. Germline CDR1 is DFQATT and CDR2 is SNEGSKA (reference sequence). This CDR3 spans 12 amino acids. As DNA, the CDR3 is TGCAGCCCGGGACAGTCCAATCAGCCCCAGCATTTT. This codes for CSPGQSNQPQHF.

The rearrangement links TRBV6-1 to TRBJ2-7; D may be TRBD1 (5 bases). Looked up from germline, CDR1 is MNHNS and CDR2 is SASEGT. V was trimmed by 4 bases and J by 4 bases, leaving 8 bases between them. CDR3 length: 12 residues. CDR3 in amino acids: CASSGQGYEQYF. Written as DNA, the CDR3 is TGTGCCAGCAGTGGTCAGGGTTACGAGCAGTACTTC.

This clone was detected many times. A much bigger clone sits one base away, suggesting this may be a read error. V and J are TRBV29-1 and TRBJ2-1, with TRBD1 matching over 9 bases. V lost 6 bases and J lost 1; bases outside the gene matches: 4. The CDR3 length is 14 residues. Germline loops: CDR1 SQVTM, CDR2 ANQGSEA. The CDR3 reads CSVTGGFSYNEQFF. DNA for the CDR3: TGCAGCGTCACAGGGGGCTTTTCCTACAATGAGCAGTTCTTC.

This clone is classed as medium-sized. The CDR3 nucleotides read TGTGCCAGCGACAGGGGCGGCTCCTCACTTGAGCAGTTCTTC. Amino acids: CASDRGGSSLEQFF. The rearrangement joins TRBV6-2 or TRBV6-3 to TRBJ2-1; 8 nucleotides align to TRBD1. CDR3 size: 14 residues. The germline V gene encodes CDR1 MNHEY and CDR2 SVGEGT. The junction had 12 bases not matched to a gene; V was cut back by 8 bases and J by 9 bases.

This sequence joins TRBV11-1 and TRBJ2-1; 11 positions match TRBD2. Germline trimming cut 0 bases from V and 7 bases from J; bases unmatched to any gene: 5. The CDR3 sequence is 16 residues long. From germline, CDR1 is SGHAT and CDR2 FQDESV (reference sequence). CDR3 DNA sequence: TGTGCCAGCAGCTTAGCGCAGACTAGCGGGATGAATGAGCAGTTCTTC. This translates into CASSLAQTSGMNEQFF.

In this sample, this clone is medium-sized. This chain connects TRBV19 to TRBJ1-2, with TRBD1 identical over 7 bases. Germline V gene sequence: CDR1 LNHDA, CDR2 SQIVND (reference sequence). The CDR3 is 15 amino acids. With V trimmed by 1 base and J by 8 bases, 10 bases remained unmatched. CDR3 loop: CASSIALTGRRGYTF. For the CDR3, the DNA is TGTGCCAGTAGTATAGCCCTGACAGGGCGTAGAGGCTACACCTTC.

Many counts were recorded for this clone. The junction differs from germline at one of its ends, possibly a read error. The V gene is TRBV19, the J gene TRBJ2-1; possible D gene TRBD2, 6 bases. The CDR3 extends over 13 amino acids. CDR1 is LNHDA, CDR2 SQIVND, per germline (reference sequence). The CDR3, as DNA: TGTGCCGCGCGGGACCTTGAGAGGAATGGGCAGTTCTTC. Its protein product is CAARDLERNGQFF.

This clone was seen many times. The chain joins TRBV11-2 to TRBJ2-7, with a tentative D call TRBD1 (6 bases). V was cut by 7 bases and J by 0 bases, with 19 bases left in between. Germline V gene sequence: CDR1 SGHAT, CDR2 FQNNGV. This CDR3 has 16 residues. CDR3 protein: CASTDSGQGASYEQYF. The CDR3 coding sequence is TGTGCCAGCACCGACTCGGGACAAGGTGCCTCCTACGAGCAGTACTTC.

This clone has at least ten counts. The chain uses TRBV6-2 or TRBV6-3 and TRBJ2-1, with D uncertain. In germline, CDR1 is MNHEY, CDR2 SVGEGT. The CDR3 contains 11 residues. The CDR3 coding sequence is TGTGCTAGTGCGGCCTACAATGAGCAGTTCTTC. Translating it yields CASAAYNEQFF.

The rearrangement joins TRBV7-6 to TRBJ1-2; TRBD1 matches at 7 bases. The junction had 2 bases not matched to a gene; V was cut back by 4 bases and J by 3 bases. The CDR3 loop spans 13 amino acids. Germline loops: CDR1 SGHVS, CDR2 FNYEAQ. Written as DNA, the CDR3 is TGTGCCAGCAGCTATACAGGGGACTATGGCTACACCTTC. This sequence encodes CASSYTGDYGYTF.